This paragraph covers one T cell receptor (beta chain) sequence. This sample is drawn from a study of cytomegalovirus exposure and HLA in healthy donors. The germline CDR1 and CDR2 sequences are SGHAT and FQNNGV. This CDR3 has 15 amino acids. Trimming cost V 8 bases and J 3 bases; bases outside gene matches: 13. The study ran its PCR with 60 Vbeta and 13 Jbeta primers. Data came from immunoSEQ multiplex PCR; TCRdb stores just in-frame clones and leaves some out. The repertoire includes 210,000 or so clones, 60% to 80% of them detected once, and around 2% sits in the top ten. The TCR originated in a man aged 18 to 30 in good health and CMV-seronegative. This chain joins TRBV11-2 and TRBJ2-7, with 7 bases identical to TRBD1. Sequenced: PBMCs. The CDR3 here is CASAGGQGVIYEQYF. DNA of the CDR3: TGTGCCAGCGCCGGTGGGCAGGGGGTGATCTACGAGCAGTACTTC.